Listed below are T cell receptor beta chains from one sample, sequenced in a study of T cell responses to AZD1222 COVID-19 vaccine. The method was immunoSEQ multiplex PCR; TCRdb's version includes in-frame clones alone and lacks a portion of them. The sample contains 95,000 to 150,000 clones, about nine tenths of which appear only once. The specimen comprised peripheral blood, sampled 28 days after the second AZD1222 dose. The receptors derive from an adult who received the AZD1222 COVID-19 vaccine. Both conserved end residues are part of each CDR3. A D gene is named only where the DNA matches it firmly. Only part of the rows carry a size: once, few, many, or a class if the clone is expanded.

d_call | clone_size | j_call | cdr3_length | v_call | cdr3_nt | cdr3_aa
TRBD2 | NA | TRBJ2-1 | 14 | TRBV2 | TGTGCCAGCAGTGATTCGCGGGGGGGCGGTGAGCAGTTCTTC | CASSDSRGGGEQFF
NA | NA | TRBJ2-1 | 15 | TRBV5-6 | TGTGCCAGCAGCTTCCTAGGAGACTCTCCCAATGAGCAGTTCTTC | CASSFLGDSPNEQFF
NA | NA | TRBJ2-7 | 12 | TRBV28 | TGTGCCAGCAGTTTGACACCCTACGAGCAGTACTTC | CASSLTPYEQYF
TRBD1 | NA | TRBJ1-1 | 15 | TRBV28 | TGTGCCAGCAGTTTAGGGGGACAGGCGAACACTGAAGCTTTCTTT | CASSLGGQANTEAFF
NA | NA | TRBJ1-1 | 15 | TRBV6-5 | TGTGCCAGCAGTTCAATGGGTAGAGGGGGGACTGAAGCTTTCTTT | CASSSMGRGGTEAFF
NA | NA | TRBJ2-3 | 15 | TRBV5-4 | TGTGCCAGCAGCTTGGGGCAGGCGGACACAGATACGCAGTATTTT | CASSLGQADTDTQYF
NA | NA | TRBJ2-1 | 16 | TRBV28 | TGTGCCAGCAGCTCAAAGACAGTTAGGGCTTACAATGAGCAGTTCTTC | CASSSKTVRAYNEQFF
NA | NA | TRBJ1-1 | 13 | TRBV5-1 | TGCGCCAGCAGAAGGGGGATCGACACTGAAGCTTTCTTT | CASRRGIDTEAFF
TRBD2 | NA | TRBJ2-7 | 15 | TRBV7-9 | TGTGCCAGCCAATCGGGGGGTGTTGTCGGCTACGAGCAGTACTTC | CASQSGGVVGYEQYF
NA | NA | TRBJ2-7 | 11 | TRBV7-6 | TGTGCCAGCAGCTTTAACGGTGAGCAGTACTTC | CASSFNGEQYF
NA | NA | TRBJ2-7 | 15 | TRBV7-2 | TGTGCCAGCAGCCATACCGGGGCTAGCGTGTTGGAGCAGTACTTC | CASSHTGASVLEQYF
NA | NA | TRBJ2-2 | 14 | TRBV19 | TGTGCCAGTAGAACCGGGACAAACACCGGGGAGCTGTTTTTT | CASRTGTNTGELFF
NA | NA | TRBJ1-1 | 14 | TRBV28 | TGTGCCACCGGACCCGTACAGGGATTCTCTGAAGCTTTCTTT | CATGPVQGFSEAFF
NA | once | TRBJ1-1 | 13 | TRBV27 | TGTGCCAGCAGTGTACGGCAGAACACTGAAGCTTTCTTT | CASSVRQNTEAFF
NA | NA | TRBJ1-5 | 16 | TRBV5-5 | TGTGCCAGCAGCCCACTACAGCCTAATAGCAATCAGCCCCAGCATTTT | CASSPLQPNSNQPQHF
NA | once | TRBJ1-2 | 13 | TRBV6-1 | TGTGCCAGCAGTGAATATCGGGGCTATGGCTACACCTTC | CASSEYRGYGYTF
TRBD1 | NA | TRBJ1-4 | 14 | TRBV6-2/TRBV6-3 | TGTGCCAGCTGCCTGGGACAGTTAAATGAAAAACTGTTTTTT | CASCLGQLNEKLFF
TRBD1 | NA | TRBJ2-5 | 14 | TRBV5-1 | TGCGCCAGCAGCATCCCCGGGACAGAAGAGACCCAGTACTTC | CASSIPGTEETQYF
TRBD1 | NA | TRBJ2-3 | 17 | TRBV7-2 | TGTGCCAGCAGCCGTTTTGCCTCGACAGGGGGAGTGGATACGCAGTATTTT | CASSRFASTGGVDTQYF
NA | NA | TRBJ1-1 | 14 | TRBV6-5 | TGTGCCAGCAGTTTTCGGGGGCCCAACACTGAAGCTTTCTTT | CASSFRGPNTEAFF
TRBD1 | NA | TRBJ1-3 | 16 | TRBV18 | TGTGCCAGCTCACCGGTGGGACAGGCCTCTGGAAACACCATATATTTT | CASSPVGQASGNTIYF
NA | NA | TRBJ1-6 | 14 | TRBV5-1 | TGCGCCAGCAGCTTGGGGGACTATAATTCACCCCTCCACTTT | CASSLGDYNSPLHF
NA | NA | TRBJ1-2 | 12 | TRBV7-9 | TGTGCCAGCAGCACCCGGACTCATGGCTACACCTTC | CASSTRTHGYTF
TRBD1 | NA | TRBJ1-5 | 15 | TRBV15 | TGTGCCACCCGGACAGGGTTTTATAGCAATCAGCCCCAGCATTTT | CATRTGFYSNQPQHF
NA | NA | TRBJ2-3 | 16 | TRBV24-1 | TGTGCCACCAGTGATTCCCCAGGGGTAGGCACAGATACGCAGTATTTT | CATSDSPGVGTDTQYF
TRBD2 | NA | TRBJ2-1 | 16 | TRBV6-5 | TGTGCCAGCAGTTCCCCCCGGGGGGGAAGACTCAATGAGCAGTTCTTC | CASSSPRGGRLNEQFF
NA | NA | TRBJ1-1 | 15 | TRBV24-1 | TGTGCCACCAGTGACTCTACCCTCCCTGGCACTGAAGCTTTCTTT | CATSDSTLPGTEAFF
NA | once | TRBJ2-5 | 13 | TRBV5-1 | TGCGCCAGCAGTTCAGACGAACAAGAGACCCAGTACTTC | CASSSDEQETQYF
NA | NA | TRBJ2-7 | 14 | TRBV15 | TGTGCCACCAGCAGAGATCACGCGGGATACGAGCAGTACTTC | CATSRDHAGYEQYF
TRBD2 | NA | TRBJ2-1 | 15 | TRBV7-9 | TGTGCCAGCAGCCGCGGGACTAGCGGGGACAATGAGCAGTTCTTC | CASSRGTSGDNEQFF
NA | once | TRBJ1-2 | 12 | TRBV19 | TGTGCCAGTACGGGCCACCGCTATGGCTACACCTTC | CASTGHRYGYTF
TRBD1 | NA | TRBJ1-6 | 12 | TRBV3-1/TRBV3-2 | TGTGCCAGCACCGGGACAGGGGAATCCCTCCACTTT | CASTGTGESLHF
NA | NA | TRBJ2-5 | 14 | TRBV11-2 | TGTGCCAGCAGCCTCCCTTCGGTGGTGGAGACCCAGTACTTC | CASSLPSVVETQYF
TRBD2 | NA | TRBJ2-5 | 15 | TRBV7-9 | TGTGCCAGCAGCTTAATAGCGGGGGGTGTTGAGACCCAGTACTTC | CASSLIAGGVETQYF
NA | NA | TRBJ2-3 | 14 | TRBV5-1 | TGCGCCAGCAGCTTGGGGGATAGCGTGGATACGCAGTATTTT | CASSLGDSVDTQYF
TRBD1 | NA | TRBJ1-6 | 14 | TRBV2 | TGTGCCAGCAGTGCCGACAGGGATAATTCACCCCTCCACTTT | CASSADRDNSPLHF
NA | NA | TRBJ2-1 | 16 | TRBV6-6 | TGTGCCAGCAGTTACTCGGGGGGTCTAGTCTTCAATGAGCAGTTCTTC | CASSYSGGLVFNEQFF
NA | NA | TRBJ1-3 | 15 | TRBV7-9 | TGTGCCAGCGGAGAACCTCCACCGAGAGGAAACACCATATATTTT | CASGEPPPRGNTIYF
TRBD1 | NA | TRBJ1-1 | 14 | TRBV11-2 | TGTGCCAGCAGCTTCGACAGGGGTCTCACTGAAGCTTTCTTT | CASSFDRGLTEAFF
NA | NA | TRBJ1-2 | 11 | TRBV28 | TGTGCCAGCAGTTTTTCCGAAGGCTACACCTTC | CASSFSEGYTF
TRBD1 | NA | TRBJ1-2 | 17 | TRBV4-2 | TGTGCCAGCAGCCAATCCGGGACAGGGGGCCTCGGGGTTGGCTACACCTTC | CASSQSGTGGLGVGYTF
TRBD1 | NA | TRBJ1-1 | 14 | TRBV6-5 | TGTGCCAGCAGACATGGGACAGCGAACACTGAAGCTTTCTTT | CASRHGTANTEAFF
NA | NA | TRBJ1-5 | 12 | TRBV2 | TGTGCCAGCAGGGGCGGAAATCAGCCCCAGCATTTT | CASRGGNQPQHF
TRBD1 | NA | TRBJ2-7 | 17 | TRBV18 | TGTGCCAGCTCACCGTCTGACAGGGGGCCTCCAGGTTACGAGCAGTACTTC | CASSPSDRGPPGYEQYF
NA | NA | TRBJ1-5 | 14 | TRBV6-5 | TGTGCCAGCAGGGAGAATTATAGCAATCAGCCCCAGCATTTT | CASRENYSNQPQHF
NA | NA | TRBJ1-4 | 13 | TRBV6-5 | TGTGCCAGTAAAAACAGGTCCGGTGAAAAACTGTTTTTT | CASKNRSGEKLFF
NA | NA | TRBJ1-2 | 14 | TRBV4-1 | TGCGCCAGCAGTTCCCCCGGCGGATTCTATGGCTACACCTTC | CASSSPGGFYGYTF
TRBD2 | NA | TRBJ2-1 | 17 | TRBV5-1 | TGCGCCAGCAGCTTACCCTTACTAGCGGGAGGGCCCGTGGAGCAGTTCTTC | CASSLPLLAGGPVEQFF
NA | NA | TRBJ1-5 | 16 | TRBV28 | TGTGCCAGCCCAGTCCGGGACCGAAATAGCAATCAGCCCCAGCATTTT | CASPVRDRNSNQPQHF
NA | NA | TRBJ1-4 | 14 | TRBV10-3 | TGTGCCATCAGTCCGGGACACGATAATGAAAAACTGTTTTTT | CAISPGHDNEKLFF